This entry lists 12 T cell receptor beta chains sequenced from one sample in a study of T-cell memory formation after mild COVID-19. TCRdb ran MiXCR on the 5' RACE reads and lists one entry per CDR3 protein. The data contain about 210,000 distinct CDR3 sequences, roughly 30% of them singletons. Material: PBMCs or a T cell subset sorted from them (not recorded which). The receptors derive from an adult woman who had mild COVID-19 (a few samples of this study predate the infection). Cell type and time point are not known.

This clonotype was detected a few times. The chain links TRBV5-1 to TRBJ2-1, with D possibly called TRBD1 or TRBD2 (6 bases each). Trimming shortened V by 2 bases and J by 7 bases, and 16 bases separated the two germline ends. There are 15 residues in the CDR3. Germline lookup yields CDR1 SGHRS and CDR2 YFSETQ. CDR3 sequence (DNA): TGCGCCAGCAGCTTTGGGTCAACAGGGACTAATGAGCAGTTCTTC. It yields the protein CASSFGSTGTNEQFF.

V usage is TRBV30 and J usage is TRBJ2-7, with D possibly TRBD1 on 5 matching bases. Germline V CDR1 and CDR2: GTSNPN, SVGIG (reference sequence). The CDR3 length is 14 residues. The germline V and J ends were trimmed by 2 bases and 1 base, with 12 bases remaining between them. The CDR3 protein is CAWSNGHRSYEQYF. The CDR3 coding sequence is TGTGCCTGGAGTAATGGACACCGTTCCTACGAGCAGTACTTC.

This clonotype was seen a handful of times. This sequence joins TRBV11-2 and TRBJ1-6; TRBD1 aligns across 8 bases. This CDR3 contains 14 residues. CDR1 is SGHAT, CDR2 FQNNGV, per germline. Losses at the gene ends were 5 bases for V and 9 bases for J; bases not matched to a gene: 6. Here the CDR3 reads CASSRDRRGSPLHF. CDR3 DNA sequence: TGTGCCAGCAGCCGGGACAGGAGGGGTTCACCCCTCCACTTT.

At least ten counts were recorded for this clonotype. V gene TRBV5-1 combines with J gene TRBJ2-5; a possible D gene is TRBD2 (5 bases). CDR1 is SGHRS, CDR2 YFSETQ, per germline. The CDR3 covers 15 residues. V was pared by 0 bases and J by 2 bases, with 11 bases between. CDR3 sequence (DNA): TGCGCCAGCAGCTTGGGACCAACGGGACAAGAGACCCAGTACTTC. Translated: CASSLGPTGQETQYF.

The rearrangement uses TRBV5-4 and TRBJ2-7, with 13 bases lining up with TRBD2. This CDR3 contains 15 residues. Trimming took 4 bases from V and 5 from J; bases not matched to a gene: 6. The germline V gene has CDR1 SGHNT and CDR2 YYREEE (reference sequence). The CDR3 nucleotides are TGTGCCAGCAGCCCATGGACTAGCGGGAGCGACGAGCAGTACTTC. This translates into CASSPWTSGSDEQYF.

This clonotype turned up a few times. The V gene is TRBV4-2, the J gene TRBJ2-7; 10 bases are shared with TRBD1. The CDR3 loop spans 15 amino acids. With V trimmed by 2 bases and J by 1 base, 2 bases remained unmatched. Germline-derived CDR1 and CDR2 are LGHNA and YNFKEQ. In DNA, the CDR3 is TGTGCCAGCAGCCAAAGGGACAGGGGTTCCTACGAGCAGTACTTC. Translated: CASSQRDRGSYEQYF.

This chain connects TRBV5-6 to TRBJ2-7; TRBD2 is a possible D gene (6 bases). V gave up 0 bases and J gave up 6 bases, with 16 bases separating them. The length of the CDR3 is 15 residues. Germline assignment: CDR1 SGHDT and CDR2 YYEEEE. CDR3: CASSLVWGGGSEQYF. CDR3 DNA sequence: TGTGCCAGCAGCTTGGTTTGGGGAGGTGGGTCCGAGCAGTACTTC.

In DNA, the CDR3 is TGTGCCATCAGTCACCGGGCTACTAGCACAGATACGCAGTATTTT. It codes for CAISHRATSTDTQYF. This chain joins TRBV10-3 and TRBJ2-3; no firm D call. This CDR3 has 15 residues. Germline assignment: CDR1 ENHRY and CDR2 SYGVKD. Trimming removed 5 bases from V and 0 bases from J, with 12 bases in between.

The chain carries TRBV6-1 and TRBJ1-2; unclear D gene. Germline V CDR1 and CDR2: MNHNS, SASEGT. CDR3 size: 16 residues. Trimming cost V 6 bases and J 4 bases, with 21 bases left between them. CDR3 sequence reads: CASSNFREGVLYGYTF. The CDR3 coding sequence is TGTGCCAGCAGCAATTTTCGGGAAGGTGTCCTCTATGGCTACACCTTC.

This chain links TRBV16 with TRBJ2-5, with TRBD1 matching 8 bases. The CDR3 consists of 14 residues. Germline V lookup: CDR1 KGHSY, CDR2 FQNENV. J was trimmed by 2 bases and V by 5 bases; bases with no gene match: 4. Written as DNA, the CDR3 is TGTGCCAGCAGCGGGGACAGGAAACAAGAGACCCAGTACTTC. Amino acids: CASSGDRKQETQYF.

This chain links TRBV9 with TRBJ1-2, with D possibly TRBD1 on 6 matching bases. The germline gives CDR1 SGDLS, CDR2 YYNGEE. This CDR3 is built from 15 residues. Trimming took 2 bases from V and 6 from J, leaving 17 bases between them. CDR3 DNA sequence: TGTGCCAGCAGCGTCGAGCAACAGGGTTGGGATGGCTACACCTTC. Translating gives CASSVEQQGWDGYTF.

The gene calls are TRBV9 and TRBJ2-1; 13 bases are shared with TRBD2. V trimming: 4 bases; J trimming: 1 base; junction bases outside the gene matches: 8. Per germline, CDR1 SGDLS and CDR2 YYNGEE. This CDR3 comprises 18 residues. The chain's CDR3 is CASSKRWTSGRSYNEQFF. The CDR3 DNA reads as TGTGCCAGCAGCAAGCGATGGACTAGCGGGAGATCCTACAATGAGCAGTTCTTC.